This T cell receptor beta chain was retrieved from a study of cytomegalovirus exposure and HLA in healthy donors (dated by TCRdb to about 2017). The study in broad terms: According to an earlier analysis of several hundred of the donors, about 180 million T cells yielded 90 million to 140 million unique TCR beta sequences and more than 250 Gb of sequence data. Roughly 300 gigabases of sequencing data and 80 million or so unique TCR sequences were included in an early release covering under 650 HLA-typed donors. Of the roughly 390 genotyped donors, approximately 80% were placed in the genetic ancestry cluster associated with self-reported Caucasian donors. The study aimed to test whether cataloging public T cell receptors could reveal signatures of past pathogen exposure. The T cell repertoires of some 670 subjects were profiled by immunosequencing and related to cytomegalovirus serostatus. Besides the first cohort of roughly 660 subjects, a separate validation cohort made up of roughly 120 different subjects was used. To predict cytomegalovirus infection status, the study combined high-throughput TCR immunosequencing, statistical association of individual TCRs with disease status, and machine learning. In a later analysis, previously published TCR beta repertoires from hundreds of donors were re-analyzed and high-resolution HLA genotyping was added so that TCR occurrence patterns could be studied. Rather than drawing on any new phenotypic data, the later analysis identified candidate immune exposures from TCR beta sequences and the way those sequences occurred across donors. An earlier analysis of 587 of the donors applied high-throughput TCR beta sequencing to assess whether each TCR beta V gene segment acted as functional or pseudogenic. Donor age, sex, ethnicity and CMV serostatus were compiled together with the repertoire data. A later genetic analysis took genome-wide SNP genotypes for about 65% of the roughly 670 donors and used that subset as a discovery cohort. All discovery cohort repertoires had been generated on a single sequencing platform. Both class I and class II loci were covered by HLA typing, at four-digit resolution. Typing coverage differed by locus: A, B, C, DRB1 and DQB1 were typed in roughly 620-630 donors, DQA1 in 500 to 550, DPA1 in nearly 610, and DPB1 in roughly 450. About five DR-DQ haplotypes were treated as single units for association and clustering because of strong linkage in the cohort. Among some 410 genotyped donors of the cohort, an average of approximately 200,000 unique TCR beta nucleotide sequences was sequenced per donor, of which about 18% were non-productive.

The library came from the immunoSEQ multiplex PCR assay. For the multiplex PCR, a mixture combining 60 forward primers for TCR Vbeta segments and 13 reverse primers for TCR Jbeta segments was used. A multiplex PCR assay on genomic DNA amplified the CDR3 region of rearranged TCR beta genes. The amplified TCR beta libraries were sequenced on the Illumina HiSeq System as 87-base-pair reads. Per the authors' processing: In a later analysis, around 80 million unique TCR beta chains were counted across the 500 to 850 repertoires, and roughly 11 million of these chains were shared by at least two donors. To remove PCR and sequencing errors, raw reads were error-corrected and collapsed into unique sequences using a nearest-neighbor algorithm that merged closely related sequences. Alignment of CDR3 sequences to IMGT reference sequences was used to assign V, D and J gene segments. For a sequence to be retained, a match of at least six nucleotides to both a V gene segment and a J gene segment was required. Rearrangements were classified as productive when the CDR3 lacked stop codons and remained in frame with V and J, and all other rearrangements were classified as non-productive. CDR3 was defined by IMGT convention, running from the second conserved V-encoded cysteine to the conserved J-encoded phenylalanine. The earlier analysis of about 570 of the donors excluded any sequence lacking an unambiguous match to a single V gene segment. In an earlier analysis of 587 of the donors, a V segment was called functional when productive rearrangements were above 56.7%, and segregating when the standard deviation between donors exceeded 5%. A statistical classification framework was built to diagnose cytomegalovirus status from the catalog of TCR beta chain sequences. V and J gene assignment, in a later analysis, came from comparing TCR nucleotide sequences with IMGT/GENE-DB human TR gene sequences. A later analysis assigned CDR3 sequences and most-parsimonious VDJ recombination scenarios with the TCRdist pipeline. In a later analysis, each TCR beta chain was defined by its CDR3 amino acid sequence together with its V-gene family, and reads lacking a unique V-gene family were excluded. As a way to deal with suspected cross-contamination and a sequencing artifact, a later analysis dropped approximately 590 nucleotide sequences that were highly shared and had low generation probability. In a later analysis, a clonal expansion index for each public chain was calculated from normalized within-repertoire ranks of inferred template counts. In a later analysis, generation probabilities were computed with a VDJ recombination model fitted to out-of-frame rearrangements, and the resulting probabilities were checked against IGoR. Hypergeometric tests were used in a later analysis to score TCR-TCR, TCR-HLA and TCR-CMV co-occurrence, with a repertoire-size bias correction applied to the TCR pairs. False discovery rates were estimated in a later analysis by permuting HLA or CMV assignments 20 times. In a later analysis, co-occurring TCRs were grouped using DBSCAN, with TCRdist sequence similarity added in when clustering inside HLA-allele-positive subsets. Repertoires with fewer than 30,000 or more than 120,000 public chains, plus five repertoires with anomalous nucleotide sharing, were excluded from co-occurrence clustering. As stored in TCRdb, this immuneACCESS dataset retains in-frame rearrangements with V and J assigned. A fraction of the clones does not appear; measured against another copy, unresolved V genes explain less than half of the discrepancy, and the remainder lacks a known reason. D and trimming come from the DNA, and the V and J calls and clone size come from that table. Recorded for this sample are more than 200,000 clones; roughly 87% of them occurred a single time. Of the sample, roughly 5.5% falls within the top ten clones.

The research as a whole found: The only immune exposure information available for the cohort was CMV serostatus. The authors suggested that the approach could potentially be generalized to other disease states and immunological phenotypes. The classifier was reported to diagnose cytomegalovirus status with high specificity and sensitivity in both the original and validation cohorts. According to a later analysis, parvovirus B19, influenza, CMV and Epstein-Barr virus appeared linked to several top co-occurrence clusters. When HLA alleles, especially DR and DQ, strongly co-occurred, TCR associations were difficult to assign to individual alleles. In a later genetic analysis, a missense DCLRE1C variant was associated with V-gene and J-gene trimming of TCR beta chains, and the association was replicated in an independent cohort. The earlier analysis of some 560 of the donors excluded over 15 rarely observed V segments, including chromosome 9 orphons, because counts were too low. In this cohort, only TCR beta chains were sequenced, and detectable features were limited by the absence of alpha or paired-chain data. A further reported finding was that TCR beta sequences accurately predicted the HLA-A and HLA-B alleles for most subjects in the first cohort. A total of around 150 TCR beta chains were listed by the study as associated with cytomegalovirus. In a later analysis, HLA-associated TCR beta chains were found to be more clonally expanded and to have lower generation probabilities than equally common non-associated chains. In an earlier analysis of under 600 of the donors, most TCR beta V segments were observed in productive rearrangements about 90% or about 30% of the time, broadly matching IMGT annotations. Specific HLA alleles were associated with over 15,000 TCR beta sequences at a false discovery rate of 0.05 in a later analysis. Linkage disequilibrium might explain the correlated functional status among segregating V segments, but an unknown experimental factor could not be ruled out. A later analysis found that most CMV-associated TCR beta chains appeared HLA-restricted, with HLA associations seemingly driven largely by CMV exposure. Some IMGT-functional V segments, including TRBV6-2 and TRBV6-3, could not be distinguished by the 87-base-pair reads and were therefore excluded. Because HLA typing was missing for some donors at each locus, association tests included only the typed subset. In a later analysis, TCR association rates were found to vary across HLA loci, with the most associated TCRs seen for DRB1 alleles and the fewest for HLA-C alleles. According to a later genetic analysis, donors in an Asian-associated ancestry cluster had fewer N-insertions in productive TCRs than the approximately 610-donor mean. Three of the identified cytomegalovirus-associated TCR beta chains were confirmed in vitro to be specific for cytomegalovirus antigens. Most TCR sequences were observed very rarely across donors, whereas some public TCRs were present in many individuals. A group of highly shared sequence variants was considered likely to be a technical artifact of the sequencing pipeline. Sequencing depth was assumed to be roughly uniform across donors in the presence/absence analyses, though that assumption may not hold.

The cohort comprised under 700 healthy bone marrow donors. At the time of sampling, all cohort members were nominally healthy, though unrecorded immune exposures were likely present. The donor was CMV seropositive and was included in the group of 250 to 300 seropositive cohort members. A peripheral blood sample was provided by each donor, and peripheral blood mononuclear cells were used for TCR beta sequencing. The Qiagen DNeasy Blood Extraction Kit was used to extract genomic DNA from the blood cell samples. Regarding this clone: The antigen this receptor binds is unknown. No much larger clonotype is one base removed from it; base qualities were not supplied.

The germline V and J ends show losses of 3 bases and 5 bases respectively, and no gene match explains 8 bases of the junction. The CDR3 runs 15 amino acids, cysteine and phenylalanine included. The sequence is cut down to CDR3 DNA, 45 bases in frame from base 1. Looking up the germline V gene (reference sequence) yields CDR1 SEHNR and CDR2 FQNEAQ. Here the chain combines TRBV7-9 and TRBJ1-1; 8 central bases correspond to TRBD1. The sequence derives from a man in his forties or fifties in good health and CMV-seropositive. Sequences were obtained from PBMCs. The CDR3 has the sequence CASSFAGTGGTEAFF. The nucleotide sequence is TGTGCCAGCAGCTTCGCTGGAACAGGGGGGACTGAAGCTTTCTTT.